A single sample is the source of the 2 T cell receptor beta chains below, sequenced in a study of T cell repertoires in cytomegalovirus infection (dated by TCRdb to about 2019). No antigen has been identified for these receptors. The sequencer listed for this sample is Illumina HiSeq 1500. Using fastp at Q25 and MiXCR, TCRdb reprocessed the public reads and kept productive beta chains. Rows matching on CDR3 protein sequence are summarized as one entry with the most common DNA and genes. This sample has a few hundred thousand distinct CDR3 sequences in its table, and about 40% of those were observed once. 48% of the sample is held by the ten biggest clonotypes. This specimen's treatment or condition label, interpreted: in vitro stimulation with specific CMV peptide epitopes to enrich CMV-specific T cells. The material sequenced was cultured PBMCs, taken from culture after CMV antigen stimulation. The receptor source for this set is a human donor in good health (CMV status not recorded). Some clones in this sample may be carry-over from other donors' samples.

This chain links TRBV7-2 with TRBJ2-1; D gene uncertain. The CDR3 is 14 residues long. Trimming stripped 5 bases from V and 1 base from J, with 9 bases between. Per the germline V gene, CDR1 is SGHTA and CDR2 is FQGNSA. The CDR3 DNA is TGTGCCAGCAGCCTACTGCAGTCCTACAATGAGCAGTTCTTC. This codes for CASSLLQSYNEQFF.

The chain is built from TRBV11-2 and TRBJ2-2; D not certain. The CDR3 contains 16 residues. In germline, CDR1 is SGHAT, CDR2 FQNNGV. V lost 0 bases, J lost 4 bases, and 12 bases lay in between. CDR3 amino acids: CASSLDRFGLTGELFF. The CDR3 DNA is TGTGCCAGCAGCTTAGATCGATTTGGCCTCACCGGGGAGCTGTTTTTT.